The source of this T cell receptor (beta chain) is a study of blood T cell repertoires in COVID-19. For the study at large: Samples representing acute and convalescent COVID-19 were sourced from the United States, Italy and Spain. In each case, the material was cDNA or gDNA derived from T cells, B-cell-depleted T cells, or PBMCs.

The Seattle patients joined while their infection was active and were tracked longitudinally afterward. Sequenced by immunoSEQ multiplex PCR; TCRdb stores in-frame clones only, minus some. The sample includes some 300,000 clones, 90% seen only once; the top ten take under 1.1%. The CDR3 is made up of 13 amino acids. Looked up from germline, CDR1 is GTSNPN and CDR2 is SVGIG (reference sequence). With 7 bases removed from V and 5 bases from J, the gap between germline ends came to 17 bases. The sequenced material came from peripheral blood. The sequence derives from a woman aged 40 to 50 with COVID-19, enrolled during active disease. The J gene is TRBJ2-5, the V gene TRBV30; D is perhaps TRBD1 (5 bases). The CDR3 loop is CASQSGNLETQYF. The CDR3 coding sequence is TGTGCCTCACAATCAGGGAATTTGGAGACCCAGTACTTC.